Listed here are 13 T cell receptor beta chains from one sample, sequenced in a study of blood T cell repertoires in COVID-19. Generated by immunoSEQ multiplex PCR, the TCRdb table keeps only in-frame clones and is missing some. The sample records roughly 390,000 clones, 85% being singletons. Sequenced sample: peripheral blood. The receptors shown here come from a woman aged 18-29 years with acute or convalescent COVID-19.

The chain carries TRBV7-9 and TRBJ2-6; TRBD1 might be the D (6 bases). Germline V gives CDR1 SEHNR, CDR2 FQNEAQ (reference sequence). The CDR3 is made up of 17 amino acids. Trimming left V 5 bases short and J 2 bases short, with 16 bases between. The CDR3 protein is CASSQNREPPGANVLTF. CDR3 in DNA: TGTGCCAGCAGCCAAAACAGGGAACCCCCTGGGGCCAACGTCCTGACTTTC.

J is TRBJ2-1 and V is TRBV5-1, with TRBD2 identical over 13 bases. CDR1 is SGHRS, CDR2 YFSETQ, per germline. The CDR3 has 17 amino acids. J gave up 4 bases and V 3 bases, and 7 bases lay outside the gene matches. In DNA, the CDR3 is TGCGCCAGCAGCTCTCGGACTAGCGGGGGACAGTACAATGAGCAGTTCTTC. It specifies CASSSRTSGGQYNEQFF. Filled out from reference TRBV5-1 and TRBJ2-1, the complete variable domain reads KAGVTQTPRYLIKTRGQQVTLSCSPISGHRSVSWYQQTPGQGLQFLFEYFSETQRNKGNFPGRFSGRQFSNSRSEMNVSTLELGDSALYLCASSSRTSGGQYNEQFFGPGTRLTVL.

The V call is TRBV5-1, the J call TRBJ2-1; tentative D call: TRBD1 (5 bases). Germline assignment: CDR1 SGHRS and CDR2 YFSETQ. Trimming shortened V by 7 bases and J by 5 bases, and 19 bases separated the two germline ends. This CDR3 comprises 15 residues. This CDR3 is CASGSGQAGHNEQFF. The CDR3 nucleotides read TGCGCCAGCGGGTCCGGACAAGCCGGGCACAATGAGCAGTTCTTC.

This rearrangement joins TRBV6-5 to TRBJ1-5, with D tentatively TRBD1 (6 bases). Trimming shortened V by 6 bases and J by 5 bases, and 11 bases separated the two germline ends. CDR1 MNHEY and CDR2 SVGAGI come from the germline V gene. The CDR3 is made up of 13 amino acids. The CDR3 here is CASSVQGYQPQHF. The DNA for the CDR3 is TGTGCCAGCAGCGTACAGGGTTATCAGCCCCAGCATTTT.

The chain recombines TRBV4-1 with TRBJ1-2, with D possibly being TRBD1 (5 bases). V gave up 3 bases and J gave up 1 base, with 12 bases separating them. Germline-derived CDR1 and CDR2 are MGHRA and YSYEKL. CDR3 length: 15 amino acids. CDR3 nucleotides: TGCGCCAGCAGCCACTCTCGGGGGATTAACTATGGCTACACCTTC. Its protein product is CASSHSRGINYGYTF.

The CDR3 reads CASSQDQEVTKQYF. The CDR3 nucleotides read TGTGCCAGCAGCCAAGACCAGGAGGTTACGAAGCAGTACTTC. This chain links TRBV4-2 with TRBJ2-7; possible D gene TRBD2, 5 bases. V lost 0 bases, J lost 8 bases, and 14 bases lay in between. The CDR3 covers 14 residues. CDR1 is LGHNA, CDR2 YNFKEQ, per germline.

This rearrangement joins TRBV6-5 to TRBJ1-1, with D uncertain. Between the trimmed V and J ends, which lost 3 bases and 3 bases, there was a span of 8 bases. Germline CDR1 reads MNHEY; CDR2 reads SVGAGI. The CDR3 extends over 13 amino acids. The CDR3 region is CASSYMRDTEAFF. The CDR3 DNA reads as TGTGCCAGCAGTTATATGAGGGACACTGAAGCTTTCTTT.

V gene TRBV30 combines with J gene TRBJ2-7, with 12 bases matching TRBD2. The CDR3 extends over 13 amino acids. V was pared by 3 bases and J by 6 bases, with 3 bases of the junction left unmatched. Germline CDR1 reads GTSNPN; CDR2 reads SVGIG (reference sequence). CDR3 nucleotides: TGTGCCTGGAGACTAGCGGGGGGTGGCGAGCAGTACTTC. Translation: CAWRLAGGGEQYF.

The rearrangement uses TRBV2 and TRBJ2-7, with TRBD1 matching over 9 bases. Germline V gene data show CDR1 as SNHLY and CDR2 as FYNNEI. The CDR3 has 14 amino acids. V lost 2 bases, J lost 2 bases, and 1 base stayed unmatched. In DNA, the CDR3 is TGTGCCAGCAGTGAACGGGACAGGGCCTACGAGCAGTACTTC. Amino acids: CASSERDRAYEQYF.

J is TRBJ1-1 and V is TRBV19; D is unresolved. Germline V CDR1 and CDR2: LNHDA, SQIVND (reference sequence). The germline V and J ends were trimmed by 4 bases and 4 bases, with 13 bases remaining between them. The CDR3 length is 14 residues. For the CDR3, the DNA is TGTGCCAGTAGTACACCCAACGGAGGCACTGAAGCTTTCTTT. Protein: CASSTPNGGTEAFF.

The V gene is TRBV28, the J gene TRBJ2-7; 7 bases map to TRBD1. CDR1 MDHEN and CDR2 SYDVKM come from the germline V gene. V shed 2 bases and J 3 bases; nucleotides not matched to a gene: 4. The CDR3 is made up of 14 amino acids. The CDR3 loop is CASSLGQASYEQYF. The CDR3 nucleotides are TGTGCCAGCAGTTTAGGACAGGCTAGCTACGAGCAGTACTTC.

The chain joins TRBV7-3 to TRBJ1-2; the match to TRBD1 covers 7 bases. The CDR3 loop spans 15 amino acids. Germline trimming cut 5 bases from V and 4 bases from J; bases unmatched to any gene: 10. Germline CDR1 SGHTA, CDR2 FQGTGA. The CDR3 loop reads CASSPRQGDVYGYTF. The CDR3 DNA follows: TGTGCCAGCAGCCCGAGACAGGGAGACGTCTATGGCTACACCTTC. Full variable domain (outside the CDR3, taken from reference TRBV7-3 and TRBJ1-2): GAGVSQTPSNKVTEKGKYVELRCDPISGHTALYWYRQSLGQGPEFLIYFQGTGAADDSGLPNDRFFAVRPEGSVSTLKIQRTERGDSAVYLCASSPRQGDVYGYTFGSGTRLTVV.

The rearrangement links TRBV6-4 to TRBJ2-7; D unclear. CDR1 and CDR2 from the germline V gene are MRHNA and SNTAGT. This CDR3 region has 16 residues. The germline V and J ends were trimmed by 3 bases and 3 bases, with 18 bases remaining between them. CDR3 region: CASSEFGESAFYEQYF. The CDR3, as DNA: TGTGCCAGCAGTGAATTTGGAGAAAGTGCATTCTACGAGCAGTACTTC.